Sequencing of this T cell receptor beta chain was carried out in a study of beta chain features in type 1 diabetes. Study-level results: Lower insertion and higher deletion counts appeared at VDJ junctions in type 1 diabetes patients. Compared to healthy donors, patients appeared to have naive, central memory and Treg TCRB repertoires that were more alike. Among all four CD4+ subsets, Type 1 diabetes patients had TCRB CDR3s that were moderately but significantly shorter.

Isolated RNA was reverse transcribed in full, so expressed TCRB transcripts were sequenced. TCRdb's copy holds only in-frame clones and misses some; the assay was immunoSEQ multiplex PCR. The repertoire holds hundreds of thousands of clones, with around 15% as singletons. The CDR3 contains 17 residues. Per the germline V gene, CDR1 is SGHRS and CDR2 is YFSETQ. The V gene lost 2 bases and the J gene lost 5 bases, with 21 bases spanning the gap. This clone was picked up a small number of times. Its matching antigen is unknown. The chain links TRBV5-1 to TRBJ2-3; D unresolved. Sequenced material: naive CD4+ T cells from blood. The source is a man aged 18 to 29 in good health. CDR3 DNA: TGCGCCAGCAGCTTAGTTCCCGACGGGTGGGCTGGAGATACGCAGTATTTT. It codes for CASSLVPDGWAGDTQYF.